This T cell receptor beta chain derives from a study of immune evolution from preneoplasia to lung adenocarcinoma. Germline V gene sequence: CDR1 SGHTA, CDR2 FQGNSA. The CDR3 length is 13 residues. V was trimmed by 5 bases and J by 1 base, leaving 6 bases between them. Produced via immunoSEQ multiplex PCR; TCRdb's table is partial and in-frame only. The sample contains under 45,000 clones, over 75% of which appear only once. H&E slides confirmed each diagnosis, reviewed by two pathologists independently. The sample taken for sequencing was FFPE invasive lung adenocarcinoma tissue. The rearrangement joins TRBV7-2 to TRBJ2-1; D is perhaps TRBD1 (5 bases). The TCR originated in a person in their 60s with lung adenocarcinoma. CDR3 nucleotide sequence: TGTGCCAGCAGCCCAGGGTCCTACAATGAGCAGTTCTTC. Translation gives CASSPGSYNEQFF.